The T cell receptor (beta chain) described here comes from a study of T cell responses to AZD1222 COVID-19 vaccine. About the research overall: Some second doses came at about 4 weeks and others at about 12 weeks; these were pooled.

The CDR3 loop spans 14 amino acids. Germline V CDR1 and CDR2: MDHEN, SYDVKM. Trimming took 7 bases from V and 7 from J, leaving 19 bases between them. General study points: None of the repertoires were sampled until the peak T cell response had passed. The study found vaccine-associated CD4 TCRs spanning spike, dominant at 160-218 and 743-854. Two doses of AZD1222 preceded a rise in Spike-specific TCR breadth and depth.

The count of this clone is one. The antigen remains undetermined. Assay used: immunoSEQ multiplex PCR; TCRdb lists only in-frame clones, some missing. The sample lists about 120,000 clones, around 90% seen once, with under 9% in the top ten. The sequence derives from an adult in good health. The gene calls are TRBV28 and TRBJ1-2; D might be TRBD1 (6 bases). Sample: peripheral blood, taken on day 0 of AZD1222 vaccination. The CDR3 DNA reads as TGTGCCAGCAACGCCGGGACACGGGCACCTGGCTACACCTTC. Translation: CASNAGTRAPGYTF.